Listed below are T cell receptor beta chains from one sample, sequenced in a study of shared clonotypes between healthy human individuals. The protocol was immunoSEQ multiplex PCR, while the TCRdb copy is restricted to in-frame clones and leaves out a portion. The sample consists of around 1.1 million clones, 77% of them appearing once. Sequencing was carried out using memory CD4+ T cells from PBMCs. The receptors originated from a man younger than 35 in good health. Some clones in this sample may be carry-over from other donors' samples. Both conserved end residues are trimmed from each CDR3. Clone sizes are given selectively: once, few, many, or a class where the clone is expanded.

v_gene: TRBV5-4; abundance: -; CDR3aa: AVGGAGLGNTEAF
v_gene: TRBV6-1; abundance: -; CDR3aa: ASNYGVGKQY
v_gene: TRBV4-1; abundance: -; CDR3aa: ASSQVGQGGQPQH
v_gene: TRBV29-1; abundance: few; CDR3aa: SGCGNTIY
v_gene: TRBV27; abundance: -; CDR3aa: ASSPRRAEQPQH
v_gene: TRBV7-9; abundance: -; CDR3aa: ASSPGTSTETQY
v_gene: TRBV27; abundance: once; CDR3aa: ASSPRLAGVRHNEQF
v_gene: TRBV5-1; abundance: -; CDR3aa: ASSARGGNTEAF
v_gene: TRBV7-7; abundance: few; CDR3aa: ASSPQGVAGMADTQY
v_gene: TRBV5-6; abundance: -; CDR3aa: ASSLGPTSGSNEQY
v_gene: TRBV19; abundance: -; CDR3aa: ASSTQAGNTEAF
v_gene: TRBV27; abundance: -; CDR3aa: ASSILQGHEQY
v_gene: TRBV29-1; abundance: -; CDR3aa: TSLMADTQY
v_gene: TRBV15; abundance: -; CDR3aa: ATSSRLAGEYNEQF
v_gene: TRBV25-1; abundance: -; CDR3aa: ASSEPGTRAYNEQF
v_gene: TRBV18; abundance: -; CDR3aa: ASSPLPAGRAEQF
v_gene: TRBV28; abundance: few; CDR3aa: ASSFGWTQY
v_gene: TRBV5-1; abundance: few; CDR3aa: ASSLDRTSGRID
v_gene: TRBV7-9; abundance: -; CDR3aa: ASSPRGQVYNEQF
v_gene: TRBV11-2; abundance: -; CDR3aa: ASSGSRDNEQF
v_gene: TRBV29-1; abundance: -; CDR3aa: SVDYGYEQY
v_gene: TRBV5-1; abundance: once; CDR3aa: ASSLSGQFNQPQH
v_gene: TRBV7-2; abundance: -; CDR3aa: ASSLVGLGDTEAF
v_gene: TRBV6-5; abundance: -; CDR3aa: ASSKRQSRHEQY
v_gene: TRBV7-2; abundance: -; CDR3aa: ASSLGRVTGYEQY
v_gene: TRBV19; abundance: -; CDR3aa: ASSIDGAYGYT
v_gene: TRBV5-1; abundance: -; CDR3aa: ASSLEGAPYEQY
v_gene: TRBV30; abundance: -; CDR3aa: AWSVSGTETQY
v_gene: TRBV29-1; abundance: -; CDR3aa: SVSAGEETQY
v_gene: TRBV28; abundance: -; CDR3aa: ASSLLAGTGGRGYT
v_gene: TRBV6-5; abundance: -; CDR3aa: ASSYSRSSYEQY
v_gene: TRBV28; abundance: -; CDR3aa: ASSPAGTTSYEQY
v_gene: TRBV5-6; abundance: -; CDR3aa: ASSLRGLAVEQY
v_gene: TRBV7-9; abundance: -; CDR3aa: ASSLGTGLVYEQY
v_gene: TRBV30; abundance: -; CDR3aa: AWNRRKGGGYT
v_gene: TRBV7-2; abundance: -; CDR3aa: ASSFRGGGGGYGYT
v_gene: TRBV28; abundance: -; CDR3aa: ASSLGQGFHNEQF
v_gene: TRBV10-3; abundance: -; CDR3aa: AIREGAQLGEQF
v_gene: TRBV15; abundance: -; CDR3aa: ATSRRLGATYEQY
v_gene: TRBV7-6; abundance: -; CDR3aa: ASRRQGGTEAF
v_gene: TRBV5-1; abundance: -; CDR3aa: ASSLEGGNYGYT
v_gene: TRBV29-1; abundance: -; CDR3aa: SVEDWDTPGYT
v_gene: TRBV11-2; abundance: -; CDR3aa: ASSPGPDYYGYT
v_gene: TRBV28; abundance: few; CDR3aa: AIAGLGSPLH
v_gene: TRBV2; abundance: -; CDR3aa: ASISDRASNYGYT